The TCR beta chain described here comes from a study of blood T cell repertoires in COVID-19. On the study more broadly: The cDNA or gDNA used as material had been derived from T cells, B-cell-depleted T cells, or PBMCs.

CDR3 size: 17 residues. In the original processing: Amplified reference gene primers provided the basis for estimating nucleated cell counts. Libraries were prepared by immunoSEQ multiplex PCR; TCRdb keeps only in-frame clonotypes and omits some of them. For V, J and clone size, that table is used; D and trimming come from the DNA. The sample has over 250,000 clones, roughly 90% seen once. V and J are TRBV7-5 and TRBJ1-1; the table's D call, TRBD1, was not checked against the DNA. TRBV7-5 is a pseudogene locus. The sequence was obtained from a woman aged 18-29 years who had recovered from COVID-19. Sequencing used PBMCs or T cells enriched from blood (not recorded which). The CDR3 loop is CARYQRWQGLWNTEAFF. DNA of the CDR3: TGTGCCAGATACCAAAGGTGGCAGGGGCTCTGGAACACTGAAGCTTTCTTT.